What follows are 30 T cell receptor beta chains derived from one specimen sequenced in a study of human CD8 memory T cell subsets. Construction of TCR beta libraries was accomplished by means of UMI-labeled 5' RACE. One entry per CDR3 protein, without DNA, is what TCRdb gives after re-calling the 5' RACE reads. The sample table sets out around 6,000 distinct CDR3 sequences. TPEX cells were CCR7+ PD-1+ TIGIT+ early memory CD8+ T cells with exhausted-like traits. The sequenced sample was CD8+ T cells from PBMCs. The receptors were gathered from a human donor in good health.

This chain connects TRBV14 to TRBJ2-7; TCRdb designates TRBD1, a call that cannot be tested without DNA. The CDR3 has 16 residues. Per the germline V gene, CDR1 is SGHDN and CDR2 is FVKESK. CDR3 amino acids: CASSQTRGDRPYEQYF.

This clonotype is called medium-sized based on its frequency. The chain links TRBV20-1 to TRBJ2-5. The CDR3 is 14 amino acids. Germline V CDR1 and CDR2: DFQATT, SNEGSKA (reference sequence). The CDR3 loop reads CSASEAGETETQYF.

The V gene is TRBV20-1, the J gene TRBJ1-5. The CDR3 extends over 12 amino acids. Germline V lookup: CDR1 DFQATT, CDR2 SNEGSKA (reference sequence). The CDR3 region is CSAGGRYQPQHF.

This chain links TRBV6-6 with TRBJ1-4. The CDR3 covers 20 residues. Germline lookup yields CDR1 MNHNY and CDR2 SVGAGI (reference sequence). Here the CDR3 reads CASSYAVVWAPQATNEKLFF.

The gene calls are TRBV5-4 and TRBJ2-1; absent DNA, TCRdb's TRBD2 call cannot be checked. Germline V gene data show CDR1 as SGHNT and CDR2 as YYREEE (reference sequence). CDR3 length: 13 amino acids. The chain's CDR3 is CASSSSGSGEQFF.

The gene calls are TRBV2 and TRBJ2-2; TCRdb designates TRBD1, a call that cannot be tested without DNA. CDR3 length equals 15 residues. Germline CDR1 and CDR2: SNHLY and FYNNEI. The CDR3: CASSGGQTNTGELFF.

In terms of frequency, this clonotype is medium-sized. The chain uses TRBV7-8 and TRBJ2-1; TCRdb outputs TRBD2, but without DNA this stays unchecked. This CDR3 has 17 amino acids. Germline V lookup: CDR1 SGHVS, CDR2 FQNEAQ. CDR3 sequence reads: CASSIDPPFSSYNEQFF.

This chain uses TRBV10-3 with TRBJ1-5; the D gene TCRdb calls, TRBD1, cannot be checked with no DNA. Germline V lookup: CDR1 ENHRY, CDR2 SYGVKD. There are 14 residues in the CDR3. CDR3 in amino acids: CAIGEGGSNQPQHF.

This clonotype is called medium-sized based on its frequency. The chain couples TRBV6-6 to TRBJ2-1; the TCRdb call, TRBD1, lacks DNA for checking. Germline CDR1 MNHNY, CDR2 SVGAGI (reference sequence). The CDR3 length is 15 residues. The CDR3 region is CASSSQGYSYNEQFF.

CDR3 residues: CASTTIGAAYGYTF. V usage is TRBV19 and J usage is TRBJ1-2. This CDR3 has 14 residues. The germline V gene encodes CDR1 LNHDA and CDR2 SQIVND (reference sequence).

V is TRBV3-1 and J is TRBJ2-1. Germline V CDR1 and CDR2: LGHDT, YNNKEL (reference sequence). The CDR3 is 15 amino acids. The CDR3 reads CASSQRDSAYNEQFF.

The genes are TRBV7-9 and TRBJ1-1; TCRdb's D call, TRBD1, is unchecked because there is no DNA. The CDR3 spans 14 residues. Germline-derived CDR1 and CDR2 are SEHNR and FQNEAQ (reference sequence). CDR3 residues: CASSYGTGGVGAFF.

This clonotype is called large based on its frequency. This chain connects TRBV3-1 to TRBJ1-2; there is no DNA to check the TCRdb D call of TRBD1. CDR1 and CDR2 (germline): LGHDT, YNNKEL (reference sequence). The length of the CDR3 is 14 residues. The CDR3 is CASRPPGQNYGYTF. The full variable domain, in which reference TRBV3-1 and TRBJ1-2 provide the parts outside the CDR3, is DTAVSQTPKYLVTQMGNDKSIKCEQNLGHDTMYWYKQDSKKFLKIMFSYNNKELIINETVPNRFSPKSPDKAHLNLHINSLELGDSAVYFCASRPPGQNYGYTFGSGTRLTVV.

This chain uses TRBV7-6 with TRBJ1-2. CDR1 SGHVS and CDR2 FNYEAQ come from the germline V gene. This CDR3 comprises 15 residues. The CDR3 spells CASSLSTGRGYGYTF.

The J gene is TRBJ2-7, the V gene TRBV28. This CDR3 region has 13 residues. Germline CDR1 MDHEN, CDR2 SYDVKM. CDR3 in amino acids: CASRTGSSYEQYF.

The V gene is TRBV13, the J gene TRBJ2-1; no DNA is available, so the TRBD1 call from TCRdb remains unchecked. CDR3 length: 14 residues. Germline CDR1 and CDR2: PRHDT and FYEKMQ (reference sequence). The CDR3 reads CASSLGGGHNEQFF.

V usage is TRBV24-1 and J usage is TRBJ1-1; with no DNA, the TCRdb D assignment of TRBD1 cannot be verified. The germline gives CDR1 KGHDR, CDR2 SFDVKD. CDR3 length: 14 residues. CDR3 amino acids: CATSDLGTSLGAFF.

The genes are TRBV20-1 and TRBJ1-6. From germline, CDR1 is DFQATT and CDR2 SNEGSKA (reference sequence). The CDR3 loop spans 14 amino acids. Here the CDR3 reads CSASWGRTDSPLHF.

The genes are TRBV5-1 and TRBJ2-2; the D call of TRBD2 rests on TCRdb alone, since no DNA is present to check it. Germline V gene lookup returns CDR1 SGHRS and CDR2 YFSETQ. The CDR3 totals 16 residues. The CDR3 loop is CASGGTSGRHTGELFF.

The rearrangement links TRBV7-9 to TRBJ1-1; the D call from TCRdb, TRBD1, cannot be confirmed without DNA. Germline CDR1 and CDR2: SEHNR and FQNEAQ (reference sequence). The CDR3 covers 15 residues. CDR3 in amino acids: CASRPPGAGNTEAFF.

The chain combines TRBV4-1 with TRBJ1-2; as DNA is missing, the TRBD1 call by TCRdb cannot be tested. CDR1 and CDR2 (germline): MGHRA, YSYEKL. The CDR3 totals 15 residues. CDR3 region: CASSPRDRDNYGYTF.

The rearrangement links TRBV28 to TRBJ2-6; absent DNA, TCRdb's TRBD1 call cannot be checked. This CDR3 comprises 15 residues. Germline CDR1 MDHEN, CDR2 SYDVKM. The CDR3 region is CASSFEGAGANVLTF.

The J gene is TRBJ1-1, the V gene TRBV12-3 or TRBV12-4. The CDR3 has 14 amino acids. The CDR3 region is CASSSTEASTEAFF.

This clonotype is deemed large (0.1 to 1%) by its frequency. The genes are TRBV29-1 and TRBJ1-2; lacking DNA, the TRBD1 call made by TCRdb goes unchecked. This CDR3 has 14 amino acids. Germline CDR1 is SQVTM and CDR2 is ANQGSEA. The CDR3 sequence: CSVEDGHQGYGYTF.

The V and J genes are TRBV25-1 and TRBJ2-7; TCRdb proposes TRBD1, but this gene call is untestable without DNA. CDR3 length: 13 residues. Germline lookup yields CDR1 MGHDK and CDR2 SYGVNS. The CDR3 reads CASRPDREYEQYF.

This clonotype is medium-sized by frequency. The rearrangement joins TRBV6-2 or TRBV6-3 to TRBJ1-1; the D gene TCRdb calls, TRBD1, cannot be checked with no DNA. Germline V lookup: CDR1 MNHEY, CDR2 SVGEGT. This CDR3 region has 12 residues. CDR3 loop: CATDGDSFEAFF.

This chain joins TRBV28 and TRBJ1-2. Germline-derived CDR1 and CDR2 are MDHEN and SYDVKM. The CDR3 is 12 amino acids. The chain's CDR3 is CASSSSRAVYTF.

This clonotype is deemed medium-sized by its frequency. The V gene is TRBV4-3, the J gene TRBJ2-2. The length of the CDR3 is 12 residues. CDR1 and CDR2 from the germline V gene are LGHNA and YSLEER. The CDR3 loop reads CASSLADGELFF.

This clonotype is medium-sized by frequency. The chain recombines TRBV3-1 with TRBJ2-7. The length of the CDR3 is 14 residues. Germline V lookup: CDR1 LGHDT, CDR2 YNNKEL (reference sequence). This CDR3 is CASSQVTDSYEQYF.

This chain uses TRBV20-1 with TRBJ1-3. The CDR3 totals 16 residues. Germline V CDR1 and CDR2: DFQATT, SNEGSKA (reference sequence). The CDR3 protein is CSARANGEFSGNTIYF.